The clone carrying this T cell receptor (beta chain) was recorded at least ten times. These data are taken from a study of T cells after yellow fever vaccination. In TCRdb, the 5' RACE reads were re-called with MiXCR into one record per CDR3 protein. The data show just over 300,000 distinct CDR3 sequences, with around 3.6% seen just once and about a quarter held by the top ten. Germline CDR1 is KGHDR and CDR2 is SFDVKD. The CDR3 is 13 residues long. Trimming cost V 10 bases and J 1 base; bases outside gene matches: 2. The gene calls are TRBV24-1 and TRBJ2-2, with 7 positions matching TRBD2. The sequencing used PBMCs, collected on the day of the yellow fever booster vaccination. This clonotype was obtained from a young man who received the YFV17D yellow fever vaccine. The CDR3 protein is CATGRENTGELFF. As DNA, the CDR3 is TGTGCCACAGGGAGGGAGAACACCGGGGAGCTGTTTTTT.